This T cell receptor (beta chain) comes out of a study of T cells in Graves' hyperthyroidism and ophthalmopathy. Overall study findings and caveats: Blood also showed most of the thyroid clonotypes that were expanded above 0.001.

Template material for amplifying TCR beta CDR3 regions consisted of RNA transcripts. The HTBI primer set drove a first-round RT-PCR of the TCR CDR3. TCRdb analysed the multiplex PCR reads with MiXCR anew, one entry per CDR3 protein. The data contain under 350,000 distinct CDR3 sequences, 18% of them singletons. This clonotype was picked up many times. Its matching antigen is unknown. Among the patients, aged 18 to 65, hyperthyroidism was newly diagnosed and had lasted under 2 months. The sequenced material came from blood. This TCR was sampled from a woman between 50 and 59 years old with Graves' hyperthyroidism.

CDR3 residues: CASVLRRATGELFF. The CDR3 DNA sequence: TGTGCCAGCGTTCTGAGGAGGGCCACCGGGGAGCTGTTTTTT. This chain links TRBV12-3 or TRBV12-4 with TRBJ2-2; possible D gene TRBD2, 6 bases. Trimming stripped 8 bases from V and 4 bases from J, with 14 bases between. The CDR3 is 14 residues long.